This T cell receptor (beta chain) came from a study of cytomegalovirus exposure and HLA in healthy donors. As for the study in general: In terms of ancestry, the Caucasian-associated cluster contained 80% to 90% of the roughly 400 genotyped donors.

About this clone: Its antigen is still unknown.

Germline-derived CDR1 and CDR2 are SGHRS and YFSETQ. Deletions cut 0 bases from V and 0 bases from J, with 10 bases between. This CDR3 spans 15 amino acids. Regarding the study as a whole: HLA-A and HLA-B allele assignments for most subjects were reportedly predicted accurately using TCR beta sequences. In a later analysis, several top co-occurrence clusters appeared linked to parvovirus B19, influenza, CMV and Epstein-Barr virus.

In the PCR, 60 Vbeta and 13 Jbeta primers were used. As originally analysed: Unique TCR beta chains numbered about 72 million in a later analysis, with some 9.9 million shared. Measured with immunoSEQ multiplex PCR; TCRdb has only the in-frame clones, and not every one. V and J calls and clone size are copied from that table; D and trimming were computed from the DNA. The sample holds roughly 100,000 clones, roughly 76% seen once. The V gene is TRBV5-1, the J gene TRBJ2-7; D might be TRBD1 (5 bases). This clonotype was obtained from a woman aged 55 to 70 in good health and CMV-seropositive. What was sequenced was PBMCs. Written as DNA, the CDR3 is TGCGCCAGCAGCTTGGGACAGACGAGCTCCTACGAGCAGTACTTC. This gives the protein CASSLGQTSSYEQYF.